Listed here are 30 T cell receptor beta chains from one sample, sequenced in a study of cytomegalovirus exposure and HLA in healthy donors. The PCR had 60 Vbeta and 13 Jbeta primers. The method was immunoSEQ multiplex PCR; TCRdb's version includes in-frame clones alone and lacks a portion of them. The sample has 150,000 to 180,000 clones; 75% to 85% are singletons. Sequencing was performed on PBMCs. These receptors were obtained from a man aged 30-40 years in good health and CMV-seropositive.

This chain joins TRBV30 and TRBJ1-6; 7 bases are shared with TRBD1. Germline-derived CDR1 and CDR2 are GTSNPN and SVGIG (reference sequence). CDR3 length: 12 residues. V lost 8 bases, J lost 7 bases, and 5 bases stayed unmatched. CDR3: CAGDSSNSPLHF. The CDR3 bases are TGTGCCGGGGACAGCTCCAATTCACCCCTCCACTTT. Full variable domain (outside the CDR3, taken from reference TRBV30 and TRBJ1-6): SQTIHQWPATLVQPVGSPLSLECTVEGTSNPNLYWYRQAAGRGLQLLFYSVGIGQISSEVPQNLSASRPQDRQFILSSKKLLLSDSGFYLCAGDSSNSPLHFGNGTRLTVT.

The rearrangement uses TRBV28 and TRBJ1-5, with 7 bases fitting TRBD1. The V gene end was trimmed by 10 bases and the J gene end by 3 bases; junction bases not matched to a gene: 12. The germline CDR1 and CDR2 sequences are MDHEN and SYDVKM. The CDR3 contains 15 residues. Here the CDR3 reads CATQGQGDPNQPQHF. The CDR3 coding sequence is TGTGCCACTCAGGGGCAGGGGGATCCCAATCAGCCCCAGCATTTT. Full variable domain (missing parts from reference TRBV28 and TRBJ1-5): DVKVTQSSRYLVKRTGEKVFLECVQDMDHENMFWYRQDPGLGLRLIYFSYDVKMKEKGDIPEGYSVSREKKERFSLILESASTNQTSMYLCATQGQGDPNQPQHFGDGTRLSIL.

This chain links TRBV7-6 with TRBJ1-2; no clear D gene. The germline V gene encodes CDR1 SGHVS and CDR2 FNYEAQ. The CDR3 consists of 13 residues. V lost 2 bases to trimming and J lost 8 bases, with 12 bases between them. The CDR3: CASSLQEGRGYTF. In DNA, the CDR3 is TGTGCCAGCAGCTTACAAGAAGGGAGAGGCTACACCTTC.

This clone was observed a few times. The chain couples TRBV15 to TRBJ2-2; TRBD1 aligns across 12 bases. Germline V gives CDR1 LNHNV, CDR2 YYDKDF (reference sequence). V lost 4 bases to trimming and J lost 5 bases; unmatched junction nucleotides: 8. The CDR3 contains 17 residues. CDR3 sequence (DNA): TGTGCCACCAGCAAAGAAAAGGGACAGGGGGCGACCGGGGAGCTGTTTTTT. This codes for CATSKEKGQGATGELFF.

The V call is TRBV10-3, the J call TRBJ2-7; no definite D call. V was trimmed by 0 bases and J by 0 bases, leaving 6 bases between them. The germline V gene encodes CDR1 ENHRY and CDR2 SYGVKD. The CDR3 runs 14 residues. As DNA, the CDR3 is TGTGCCATCAGTGAGTCGAAGAGCTCCTACGAGCAGTACTTC. The encoded protein is CAISESKSSYEQYF.

This clone has only a few counts. The genes are TRBV7-9 and TRBJ1-1, with 10 bases aligning to TRBD1. CDR1 is SEHNR, CDR2 FQNEAQ, per germline (reference sequence). The length of the CDR3 is 15 residues. V was pared by 6 bases and J by 10 bases, with 14 bases of the junction left unmatched. The CDR3 coding sequence is TGTGCCAGCAGTCAGTCGGGGACAGGGGCGTTTGGAGCTTTCTTT. This gives the protein CASSQSGTGAFGAFF.

The chain links TRBV9 to TRBJ2-3; D may be TRBD2 (5 bases). Deletions cut 3 bases from V and 0 bases from J, with 11 bases between. CDR3 length equals 15 residues. The germline CDR1 and CDR2 sequences are SGDLS and YYNGEE. In DNA form, the CDR3 reads TGTGCCAGCAGCGGGGGAATAGCGAGCACAGATACGCAGTATTTT. It encodes CASSGGIASTDTQYF.

V and J are TRBV2 and TRBJ1-5, with D possibly TRBD1 on 6 matching bases. Trimming stripped 8 bases from V and 4 bases from J, with 9 bases between. The CDR3 has 12 amino acids. Germline CDR1 and CDR2: SNHLY and FYNNEI. This CDR3 is CASHTGNQPQHF. The CDR3, as DNA: TGTGCCAGCCACACAGGGAATCAGCCCCAGCATTTT.

CDR3: CASSLQGSYEQYF. As DNA, the CDR3 is TGTGCCAGCAGCTTACAGGGCAGCTACGAGCAGTACTTC. This sequence joins TRBV11-3 and TRBJ2-7, with a tentative D call TRBD1 (5 bases). The CDR3 runs 13 residues. Germline CDR1 is SGHNT and CDR2 is YENEEA. Between the trimmed V and J ends, which lost 2 bases and 3 bases, there was a span of 8 bases.

CDR3 loop: CASSLTVPSYEQYF. CDR3 bases: TGTGCCAGCAGTCTGACAGTCCCCTCCTACGAGCAGTACTTC. The chain is built from TRBV27 and TRBJ2-7, with D possibly matching TRBD1 (5 bases). Germline values: CDR1 MNHEY, CDR2 SMNVEV (reference sequence). The CDR3 runs 14 residues. V lost 5 bases and J lost 0, with 11 bases in between.

This clone was recorded a few times. The J gene is TRBJ1-4, the V gene TRBV5-4, with TRBD1 identical over 10 bases. CDR1 and CDR2 (germline): SGHNT, YYREEE (reference sequence). The V segment lost 1 base and the J segment 0 bases; nucleotides outside the gene matches: 6. This CDR3 comprises 18 residues. CDR3 loop: CASSLKLGQGATNEKLFF. In DNA form, the CDR3 reads TGTGCCAGCAGCTTGAAGCTCGGACAGGGGGCAACTAATGAAAAACTGTTTTTT. Full variable domain (rest looked up from reference TRBV5-4 and TRBJ1-4): ETGVTQSPTHLIKTRGQQVTLRCSSQSGHNTVSWYQQALGQGPQFIFQYYREEENGRGNFPPRFSGLQFPNYSSELNVNALELDDSALYLCASSLKLGQGATNEKLFFGSGTQLSVL.

The CDR3 protein is CASSPQGQGYGYTF. CDR3 nucleotides: TGTGCCAGCAGTCCCCAAGGGCAGGGGTATGGCTACACCTTC. This chain links TRBV7-2 with TRBJ1-2; a possible D gene is TRBD1 (6 bases). CDR1 and CDR2 from the germline V gene are SGHTA and FQGNSA. V shed 6 bases and J shed 5 bases, with 16 bases lying between them. CDR3 length: 14 amino acids. The whole variable domain, filled in from reference TRBV7-2 and TRBJ1-2, reads GAGVSQSPSNKVTEKGKDVELRCDPISGHTALYWYRQSLGQGLEFLIYFQGNSAPDKSGLPSDRFSAERTGGSVSTLTIQRTQQEDSAVYLCASSPQGQGYGYTFGSGTRLTVV.

This chain links TRBV5-1 with TRBJ1-1; D is uncertain. The V end was cut by 2 bases, the J end by 5 bases, with 19 bases between. This CDR3 is 16 amino acids long. CDR1 and CDR2 (germline): SGHRS, YFSETQ. The CDR3 DNA reads as TGCGCCAGCAGCTTCCGGGCCCGGTCCGGGAAGACTGAAGCTTTCTTT. It yields the protein CASSFRARSGKTEAFF.

This chain connects TRBV28 to TRBJ2-5, with D possibly matching TRBD2 (6 bases). Trimming shortened V by 6 bases and J by 1 base, and 24 bases separated the two germline ends. The CDR3 is made up of 18 amino acids. Germline V gives CDR1 MDHEN, CDR2 SYDVKM. CDR3 nucleotide sequence: TGTGCCAGCAGCTCCGACCGGCGGGATTGGTACTTCCAAGAGACCCAGTACTTC. This codes for CASSSDRRDWYFQETQYF.

The CDR3 nucleotides are TGTGCCAGCAGTTCTAGGGGAAATGATCAGCCCCAGCATTTT. Protein sequence: CASSSRGNDQPQHF. V and J are TRBV6-1 and TRBJ1-5; maybe TRBD1 (5 bases). Deletions cut 5 bases from V and 5 bases from J, with 13 bases between. This CDR3 has 14 residues. Germline CDR1 MNHNS, CDR2 SASEGT.

This rearrangement joins TRBV6-6 to TRBJ2-7, with TRBD2 matching over 12 bases. Per germline, CDR1 MNHNY and CDR2 SVGAGI (reference sequence). The J segment lost 0 bases and the V segment lost 0 bases, leaving 0 bases of the junction unmatched. This CDR3 comprises 16 residues. The CDR3 nucleotides are TGTGCCAGCAGTTACTCGACTAGCGGGAGCTCCTACGAGCAGTACTTC. It codes for CASSYSTSGSSYEQYF.

The CDR3 sequence is CASSSSRDSPLHF. The CDR3 DNA sequence: TGTGCCAGCAGTTCCTCTCGGGATTCACCCCTCCACTTT. The chain carries TRBV28 and TRBJ1-6; no clear D gene. CDR3 size: 13 residues. Germline CDR1 MDHEN, CDR2 SYDVKM. Trimming cost V 4 bases and J 8 bases, with 9 bases left between them.

The V call is TRBV4-1, the J call TRBJ2-3, with 11 bases lining up with TRBD2. The CDR3 extends over 16 amino acids. CDR1 and CDR2 from the germline V gene are MGHRA and YSYEKL. The V and J ends lost 5 bases and 3 bases, in that order; junction bases with no gene match: 7. CDR3 in amino acids: CASSTGASGRTDTQYF. CDR3 sequence (DNA): TGCGCCAGCAGCACAGGGGCTAGCGGGAGGACAGATACGCAGTATTTT.

This chain connects TRBV19 to TRBJ1-5; the D is unclear. Trimming stripped 4 bases from V and 8 bases from J, with 12 bases between. The length of the CDR3 is 13 residues. CDR1 and CDR2 (germline): LNHDA, SQIVND (reference sequence). Here the CDR3 reads CASSNSFIEPQHF. DNA for the CDR3: TGTGCCAGTAGTAACTCATTCATTGAGCCCCAGCATTTT. Drawing the rest from reference TRBV19 and TRBJ1-5, the complete variable domain is DGGITQSPKYLFRKEGQNVTLSCEQNLNHDAMYWYRQDPGQGLRLIYYSQIVNDFQKGDIAEGYSVSREKKESFPLTVTSAQKNPTAFYLCASSNSFIEPQHFGDGTRLSIL.

The chain recombines TRBV19 with TRBJ1-5; 7 bases agree with TRBD1. Germline V lookup: CDR1 LNHDA, CDR2 SQIVND (reference sequence). J was trimmed by 4 bases and V by 4 bases; bases with no gene match: 7. The CDR3 is made up of 15 amino acids. As DNA, the CDR3 is TGTGCCAGTAGTACAAGGGACAGTATGAATCAGCCCCAGCATTTT. Translation: CASSTRDSMNQPQHF. The full variable domain, completed using reference TRBV19 and TRBJ1-5, is DGGITQSPKYLFRKEGQNVTLSCEQNLNHDAMYWYRQDPGQGLRLIYYSQIVNDFQKGDIAEGYSVSREKKESFPLTVTSAQKNPTAFYLCASSTRDSMNQPQHFGDGTRLSIL.

In its sample, this clone was seen many times. V and J are TRBV2 and TRBJ1-3, with D perhaps matching TRBD1 (6 bases). The V and J ends lost 6 bases and 3 bases respectively, with 15 bases between them. Germline V gives CDR1 SNHLY, CDR2 FYNNEI. The CDR3 is 15 residues long. Here the CDR3 DNA reads TGTGCCAGCAGACTTGACAGGTGGGTTGGAAACACCATATATTTT. As protein: CASRLDRWVGNTIYF.

The rearrangement uses TRBV19 and TRBJ1-5; unclear D gene. This CDR3 has 13 residues. Germline values: CDR1 LNHDA, CDR2 SQIVND (reference sequence). V was clipped by 6 bases and J by 3 bases, with 9 bases between them. The DNA of the CDR3 is TGTGCCAGTAGACGGTCTCTCAATCAGCCCCAGCATTTT. It translates to CASRRSLNQPQHF.

The genes are TRBV9 and TRBJ1-2, with TRBD1 identical over 8 bases. The ends lost 3 bases at V and 0 bases at J; junction bases unmatched: 7. Per the germline V gene, CDR1 is SGDLS and CDR2 is YYNGEE. The CDR3 consists of 16 residues. In DNA form, the CDR3 reads TGTGCCAGCAGCGGAGTGGGGACAGGAGCTAACTATGGCTACACCTTC. As protein: CASSGVGTGANYGYTF. Complete variable domain (other parts from reference TRBV9 and TRBJ1-2): DSGVTQTPKHLITATGQRVTLRCSPRSGDLSVYWYQQSLDQGLQFLIQYYNGEERAKGNILERFSAQQFPDLHSELNLSSLELGDSALYFCASSGVGTGANYGYTFGSGTRLTVV.

The chain combines TRBV29-1 with TRBJ2-5; D is unresolved. The length of the CDR3 is 13 residues. Trimming pared 4 bases from V and 2 bases from J, leaving 11 bases between. Germline CDR1 reads SQVTM; CDR2 reads ANQGSEA. The CDR3, as DNA: TGCAGCGTTGGGGCAGGATGGCAAGAGACCCAGTACTTC. Its protein product is CSVGAGWQETQYF.

The V and J genes are TRBV6-9 and TRBJ2-1, with 13 bases lining up with TRBD2. V lost 9 bases, J lost 7 bases, and 18 bases stayed unmatched. The CDR3 has 18 residues. Germline CDR1 and CDR2: MNHGY and SVAAGI. The CDR3 protein is CASTSGRAKRLYRNEQFF. CDR3 nucleotide sequence: TGTGCCAGTACTAGCGGGAGGGCGAAACGGCTGTATAGAAATGAGCAGTTCTTC.

The chain recombines TRBV7-8 with TRBJ1-5; 7 bases map to TRBD1. The junction had 4 bases not matched to a gene; V was cut back by 5 bases and J by 6 bases. CDR1 and CDR2 from the germline V gene are SGHVS and FQNEAQ. The CDR3 runs to 13 residues. The CDR3 here is CASSLTGRQPQHF. CDR3 in DNA: TGTGCCAGCAGCCTGACAGGGCGTCAGCCCCAGCATTTT.

The chain is built from TRBV14 and TRBJ1-4; D not resolved. The CDR3 is made up of 14 amino acids. Germline CDR1 and CDR2: SGHDN and FVKESK. The V and J ends lost 4 bases and 0 bases respectively, with 6 bases between them. The CDR3 is CASSPRATNEKLFF. The CDR3 DNA follows: TGTGCCAGCAGCCCCCGGGCAACTAATGAAAAACTGTTTTTT.

The rearrangement uses TRBV28 and TRBJ2-5, with 8 positions matching TRBD2. The CDR3 sequence is 16 residues long. Germline CDR1 MDHEN, CDR2 SYDVKM. The J segment lost 3 bases and the V segment lost 0 bases, leaving 6 bases of the junction unmatched. The CDR3 DNA reads TGTGCCAGCAGTTTATGGGCGGGAGGCCTTAAAGAGACCCAGTACTTC. It is translated as CASSLWAGGLKETQYF.

V and J are TRBV6-1 and TRBJ1-5; 7 nucleotides match TRBD1. V lost 6 bases, J lost 4 bases, and 3 bases stayed unmatched. Germline-derived CDR1 and CDR2 are MNHNS and SASEGT. The CDR3 runs 13 residues. The CDR3 region has the DNA TGTGCCAGCAGCGGACAGGAGAATCAGCCCCAGCATTTT. It specifies CASSGQENQPQHF.

The chain recombines TRBV4-1 with TRBJ2-3; 11 nucleotides align to TRBD1. Per germline, CDR1 MGHRA and CDR2 YSYEKL. This CDR3 has 17 amino acids. V gave up 1 base and J gave up 5 bases; unmatched junction bases: 8. The CDR3 reads CASSQAFGQGAVDTQYF. CDR3 nucleotides: TGCGCCAGCAGCCAAGCGTTTGGACAGGGGGCTGTAGATACGCAGTATTTT.